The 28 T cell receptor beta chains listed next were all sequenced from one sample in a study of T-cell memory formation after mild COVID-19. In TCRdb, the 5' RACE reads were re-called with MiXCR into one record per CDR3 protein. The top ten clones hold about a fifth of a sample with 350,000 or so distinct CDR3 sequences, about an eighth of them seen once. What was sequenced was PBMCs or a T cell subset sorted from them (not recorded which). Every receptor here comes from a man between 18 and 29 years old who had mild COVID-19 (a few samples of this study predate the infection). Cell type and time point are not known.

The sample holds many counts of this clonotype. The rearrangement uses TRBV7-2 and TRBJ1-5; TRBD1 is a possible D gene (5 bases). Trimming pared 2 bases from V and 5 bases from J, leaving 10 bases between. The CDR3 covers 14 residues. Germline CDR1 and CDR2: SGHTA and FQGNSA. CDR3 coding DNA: TGTGCCAGCAGCTTATACGGGGCGGATCAGCCCCAGCATTTT. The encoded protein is CASSLYGADQPQHF.

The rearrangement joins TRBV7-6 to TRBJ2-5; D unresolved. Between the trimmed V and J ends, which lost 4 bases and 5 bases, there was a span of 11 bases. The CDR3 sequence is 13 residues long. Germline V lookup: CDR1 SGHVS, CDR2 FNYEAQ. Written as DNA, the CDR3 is TGTGCCAGCAGCTCACCACTCCGGGAGACCCAGTACTTC. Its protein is CASSSPLRETQYF.

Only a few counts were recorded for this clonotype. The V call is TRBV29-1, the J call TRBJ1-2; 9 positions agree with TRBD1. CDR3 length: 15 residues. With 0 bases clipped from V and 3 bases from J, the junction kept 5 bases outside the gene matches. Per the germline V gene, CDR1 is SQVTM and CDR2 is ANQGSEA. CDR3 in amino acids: CSVEDHGQGYYGYTF. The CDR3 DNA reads TGCAGCGTTGAAGATCACGGACAGGGGTACTATGGCTACACCTTC.

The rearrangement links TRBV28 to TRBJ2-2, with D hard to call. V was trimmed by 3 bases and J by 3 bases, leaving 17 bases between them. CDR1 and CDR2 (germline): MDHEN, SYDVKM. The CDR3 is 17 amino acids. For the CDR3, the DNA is TGTGCCAGCAGTTTGGTAAGGTCCGACCGCGACACCGGGGAGCTGTTTTTT. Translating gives CASSLVRSDRDTGELFF.

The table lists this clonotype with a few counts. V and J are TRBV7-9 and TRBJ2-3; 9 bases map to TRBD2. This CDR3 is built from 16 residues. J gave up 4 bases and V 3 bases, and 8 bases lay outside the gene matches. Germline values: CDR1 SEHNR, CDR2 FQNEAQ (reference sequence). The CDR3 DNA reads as TGTGCCAGCAGCTTTTTCTCTAGCGGGGCCGCAGATACGCAGTATTTT. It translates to CASSFFSSGAADTQYF.

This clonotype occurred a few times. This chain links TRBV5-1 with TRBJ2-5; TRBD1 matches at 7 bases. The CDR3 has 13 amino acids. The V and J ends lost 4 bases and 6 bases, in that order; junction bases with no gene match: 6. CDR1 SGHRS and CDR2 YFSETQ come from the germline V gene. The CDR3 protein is CASSLGTEKTQYF. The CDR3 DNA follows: TGCGCCAGCAGCCTCGGGACAGAGAAGACCCAGTACTTC.

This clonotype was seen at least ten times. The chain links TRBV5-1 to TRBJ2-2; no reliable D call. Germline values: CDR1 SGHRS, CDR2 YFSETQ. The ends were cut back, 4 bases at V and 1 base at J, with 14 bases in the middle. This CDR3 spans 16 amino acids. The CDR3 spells CASSTEAPMNTGELFF. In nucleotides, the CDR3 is TGCGCCAGCAGCACGGAAGCTCCTATGAACACCGGGGAGCTGTTTTTT. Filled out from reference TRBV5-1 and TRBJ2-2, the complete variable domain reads KAGVTQTPRYLIKTRGQQVTLSCSPISGHRSVSWYQQTPGQGLQFLFEYFSETQRNKGNFPGRFSGRQFSNSRSEMNVSTLELGDSALYLCASSTEAPMNTGELFFGEGSRLTVL.

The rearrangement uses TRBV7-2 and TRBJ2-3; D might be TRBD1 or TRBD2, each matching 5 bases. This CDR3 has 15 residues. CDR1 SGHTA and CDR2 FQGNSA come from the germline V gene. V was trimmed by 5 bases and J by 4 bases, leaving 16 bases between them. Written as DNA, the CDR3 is TGTGCCAGCAGCCTCGGACTCCTAGGGGCAGATACGCAGTATTTT. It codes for CASSLGLLGADTQYF.

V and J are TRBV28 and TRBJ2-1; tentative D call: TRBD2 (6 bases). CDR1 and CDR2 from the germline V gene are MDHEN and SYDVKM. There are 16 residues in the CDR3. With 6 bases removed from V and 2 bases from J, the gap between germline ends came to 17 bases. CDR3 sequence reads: CASSHTPSAPYNEQFF. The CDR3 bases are TGTGCCAGCAGCCATACCCCTAGCGCTCCCTACAATGAGCAGTTCTTC.

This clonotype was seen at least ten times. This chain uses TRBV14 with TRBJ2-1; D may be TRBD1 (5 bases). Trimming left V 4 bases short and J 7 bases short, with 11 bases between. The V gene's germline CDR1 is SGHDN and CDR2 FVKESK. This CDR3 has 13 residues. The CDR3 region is CASSPWAGNEQFF. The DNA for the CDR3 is TGTGCCAGCAGCCCATGGGCAGGGAATGAGCAGTTCTTC.

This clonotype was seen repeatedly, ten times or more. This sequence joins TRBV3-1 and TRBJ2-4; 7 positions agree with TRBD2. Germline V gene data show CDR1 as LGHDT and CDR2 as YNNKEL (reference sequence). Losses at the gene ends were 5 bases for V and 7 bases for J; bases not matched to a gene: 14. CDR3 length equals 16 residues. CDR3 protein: CASSGRDRGGWNIQYF. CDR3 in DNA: TGTGCCAGCAGCGGTCGGGACCGCGGGGGATGGAACATTCAGTACTTC.

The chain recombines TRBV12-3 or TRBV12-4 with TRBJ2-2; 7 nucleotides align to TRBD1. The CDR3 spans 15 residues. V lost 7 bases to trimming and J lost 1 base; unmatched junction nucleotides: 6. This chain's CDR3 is CASTSTGVNTGELFF. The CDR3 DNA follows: TGTGCCAGCACCTCAACAGGGGTGAACACCGGGGAGCTGTTTTTT.

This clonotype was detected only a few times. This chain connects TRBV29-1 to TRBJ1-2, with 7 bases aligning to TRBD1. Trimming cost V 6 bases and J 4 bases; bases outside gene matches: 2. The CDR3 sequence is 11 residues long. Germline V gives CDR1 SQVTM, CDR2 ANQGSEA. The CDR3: CSVRGVYGYTF. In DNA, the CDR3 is TGCAGCGTCAGGGGGGTCTATGGCTACACCTTC.

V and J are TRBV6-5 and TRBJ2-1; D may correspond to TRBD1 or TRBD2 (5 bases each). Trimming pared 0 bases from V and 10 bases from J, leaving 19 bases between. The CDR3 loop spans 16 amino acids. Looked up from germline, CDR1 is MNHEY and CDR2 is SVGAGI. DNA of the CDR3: TGTGCCAGCAGTTACTCGAATATCGTCCAGGGCGGGGAGCAGTTCTTC. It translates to CASSYSNIVQGGEQFF.

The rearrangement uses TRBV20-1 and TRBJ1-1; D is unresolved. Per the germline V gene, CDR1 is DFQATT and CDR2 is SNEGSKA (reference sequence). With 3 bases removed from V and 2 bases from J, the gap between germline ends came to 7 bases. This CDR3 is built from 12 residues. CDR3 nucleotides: TGCAGTGCTAGGCTAAGAAACACTGAAGCTTTCTTT. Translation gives CSARLRNTEAFF.

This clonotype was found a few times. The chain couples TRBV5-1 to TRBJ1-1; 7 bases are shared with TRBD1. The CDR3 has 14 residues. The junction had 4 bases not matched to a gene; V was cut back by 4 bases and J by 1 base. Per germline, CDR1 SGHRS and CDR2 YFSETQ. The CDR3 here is CASSADRTNTEAFF. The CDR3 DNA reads TGCGCCAGCAGCGCGGACAGGACGAACACTGAAGCTTTCTTT.

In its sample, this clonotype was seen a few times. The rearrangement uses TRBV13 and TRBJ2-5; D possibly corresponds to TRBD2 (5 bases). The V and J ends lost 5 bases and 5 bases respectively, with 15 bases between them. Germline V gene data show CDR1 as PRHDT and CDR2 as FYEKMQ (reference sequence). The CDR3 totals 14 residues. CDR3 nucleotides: TGTGCCAGCAGCCCGAAGACGGGGTGGGAGACCCAGTACTTC. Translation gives CASSPKTGWETQYF. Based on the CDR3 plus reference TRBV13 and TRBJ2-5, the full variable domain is AAGVIQSPRHLIKEKRETATLKCYPIPRHDTVYWYQQGPGQDPQFLISFYEKMQSDKGSIPDRFSAQQFSDYHSELNMSSLELGDSALYFCASSPKTGWETQYFGPGTRLLVL.

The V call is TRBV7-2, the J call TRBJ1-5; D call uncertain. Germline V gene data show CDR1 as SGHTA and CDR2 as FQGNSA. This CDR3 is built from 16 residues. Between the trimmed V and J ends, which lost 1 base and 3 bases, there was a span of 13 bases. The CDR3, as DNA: TGTGCCAGCAGCTTAGATTCCGGGCAGGTCAATCAGCCCCAGCATTTT. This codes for CASSLDSGQVNQPQHF.

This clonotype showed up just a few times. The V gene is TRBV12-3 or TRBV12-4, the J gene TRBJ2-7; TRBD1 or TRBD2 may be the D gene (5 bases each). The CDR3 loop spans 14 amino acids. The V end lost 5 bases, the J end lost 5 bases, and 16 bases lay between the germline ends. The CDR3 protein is CASSPPARGDEQYF. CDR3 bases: TGTGCCAGCAGTCCCCCGGCGAGGGGTGACGAGCAGTACTTC.

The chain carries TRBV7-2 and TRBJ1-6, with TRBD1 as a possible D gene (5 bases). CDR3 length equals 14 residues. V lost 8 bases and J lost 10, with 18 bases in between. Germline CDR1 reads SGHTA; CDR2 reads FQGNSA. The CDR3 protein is CASGRGEGRSPLHF. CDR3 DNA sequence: TGTGCCAGCGGTAGGGGCGAAGGACGCTCACCCCTCCACTTT.

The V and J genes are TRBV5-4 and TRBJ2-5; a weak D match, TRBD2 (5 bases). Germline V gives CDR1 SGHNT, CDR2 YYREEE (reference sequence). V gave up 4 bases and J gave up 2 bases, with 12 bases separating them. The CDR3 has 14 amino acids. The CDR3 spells CASSVPGLQETQYF. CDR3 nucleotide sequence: TGTGCCAGCAGCGTGCCGGGGTTACAAGAGACCCAGTACTTC.

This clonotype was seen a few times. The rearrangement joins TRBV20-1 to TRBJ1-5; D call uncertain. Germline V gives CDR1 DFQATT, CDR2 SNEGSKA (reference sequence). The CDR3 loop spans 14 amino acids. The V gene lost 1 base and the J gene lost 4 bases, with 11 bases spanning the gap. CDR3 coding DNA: TGCAGTGCTAGAGTCCGGCGGACTAATCAGCCCCAGCATTTT. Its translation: CSARVRRTNQPQHF.

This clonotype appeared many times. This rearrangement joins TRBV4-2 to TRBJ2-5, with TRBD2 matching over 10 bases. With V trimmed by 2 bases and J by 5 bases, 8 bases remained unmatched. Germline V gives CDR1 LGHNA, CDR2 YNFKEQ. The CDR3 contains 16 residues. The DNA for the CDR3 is TGTGCCAGCAGCCAATTGAGCGGGGGGGCCGCCGAGACCCAGTACTTC. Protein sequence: CASSQLSGGAAETQYF.

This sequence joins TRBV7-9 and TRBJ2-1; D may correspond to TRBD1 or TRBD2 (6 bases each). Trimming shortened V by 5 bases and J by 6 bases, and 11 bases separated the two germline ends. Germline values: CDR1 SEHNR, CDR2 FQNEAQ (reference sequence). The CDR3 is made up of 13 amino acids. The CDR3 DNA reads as TGTGCCAGCAGCGACCGGGGGCCCAATGAGCAGTTCTTC. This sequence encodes CASSDRGPNEQFF.

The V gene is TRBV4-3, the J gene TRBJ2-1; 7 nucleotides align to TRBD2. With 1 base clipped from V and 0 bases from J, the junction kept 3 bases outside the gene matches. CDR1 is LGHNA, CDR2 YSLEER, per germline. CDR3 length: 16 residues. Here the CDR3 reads CASSQAGGSSYNEQFF. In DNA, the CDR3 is TGCGCCAGCAGCCAAGCGGGGGGAAGCTCCTACAATGAGCAGTTCTTC.

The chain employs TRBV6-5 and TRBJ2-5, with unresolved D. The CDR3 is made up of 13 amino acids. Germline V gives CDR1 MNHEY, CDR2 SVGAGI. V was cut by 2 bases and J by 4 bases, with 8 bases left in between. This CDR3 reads CASSYGWAETQYF. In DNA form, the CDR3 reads TGTGCCAGCAGTTACGGGTGGGCAGAGACCCAGTACTTC.

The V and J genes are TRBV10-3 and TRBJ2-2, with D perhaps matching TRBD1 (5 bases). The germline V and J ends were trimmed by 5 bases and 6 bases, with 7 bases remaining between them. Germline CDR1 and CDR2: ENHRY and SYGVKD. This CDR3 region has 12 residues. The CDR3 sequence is CAISPGPGELFF. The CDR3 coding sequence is TGTGCCATCAGTCCAGGGCCCGGGGAGCTGTTTTTT.

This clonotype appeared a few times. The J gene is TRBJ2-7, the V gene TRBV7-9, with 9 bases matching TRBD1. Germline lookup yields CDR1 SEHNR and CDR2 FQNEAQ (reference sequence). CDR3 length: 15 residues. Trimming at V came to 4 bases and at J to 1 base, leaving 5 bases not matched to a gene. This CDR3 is CASSWGQGVSYEQYV. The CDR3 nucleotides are TGTGCCAGCAGCTGGGGACAGGGAGTTTCCTACGAGCAGTACGTC.